The 32 T cell receptor beta chains reported below all come from one sample, sequenced in a study of tumor-infiltrating lymphocytes in oesophageal squamous cell carcinoma. From the PCR reads, TCRdb called clonotypes with MiXCR, one entry per CDR3 protein. The repertoire holds just under 20,000 distinct CDR3 sequences, with 35% to 45% as singletons. Sequenced material: esophageal tumor tissue. All receptors derive from a male donor with esophageal squamous cell carcinoma.

The V and J genes are TRBV12-3 or TRBV12-4 and TRBJ2-4, with TRBD1 matching over 9 bases. The V and J ends lost 2 bases and 0 bases, in that order; junction bases with no gene match: 11. This CDR3 has 19 residues. The CDR3 protein is CASSLSGQGIPVAKNIQYF. In DNA, the CDR3 is TGTGCCAGCAGTTTATCTGGACAGGGGATCCCTGTAGCCAAAAACATTCAGTACTTC.

Concerning this clonotype itself: A read error is likely, as this CDR3 ends without the conserved phenylalanine or tryptophan. The limits of the CDR3 on the DNA are not certain, so only TCRdb's listed CDR3 is given. This rearrangement joins TRBV14 to TRBJ2-1. Germline lookup yields CDR1 SGHDN and CDR2 FVKESK. Ends included, the CDR3 has 13 residues. This chain's CDR3 is CASSLGYEQYFGS.

The V gene is TRBV7-2, the J gene TRBJ1-2; 8 nucleotides agree with TRBD1. The CDR3 runs 13 residues. V gave up 5 bases and J gave up 8 bases; unmatched junction bases: 7. Looked up from germline, CDR1 is SGHTA and CDR2 is FQGNSA. The CDR3 nucleotides are TGTGCCAGCAGCCCCGGGACAGGCCGCGGCTACACCTTC. It yields the protein CASSPGTGRGYTF.

This clonotype appeared many times. The chain links TRBV7-3 to TRBJ1-1; D unresolved. The V end was cut by 3 bases, the J end by 1 base, with 6 bases between. The CDR3 covers 13 residues. The germline V gene encodes CDR1 SGHTA and CDR2 FQGTGA. The CDR3 region is CASSLGRNTEAFF. The CDR3 nucleotides are TGTGCCAGCAGCTTGGGCAGGAACACTGAAGCTTTCTTT.

V usage is TRBV7-2 and J usage is TRBJ2-3, with 7 bases lining up with TRBD2. This CDR3 has 16 amino acids. CDR1 and CDR2 from the germline V gene are SGHTA and FQGNSA. V trimming: 5 bases; J trimming: 4 bases; junction bases outside the gene matches: 12. CDR3: CASSAQGGDGADTQYF. The CDR3 nucleotides are TGTGCCAGCAGCGCGCAGGGAGGGGATGGGGCAGATACGCAGTATTTT.

Regarding this clonotype: At one boundary the junction diverges from the germline segment, which might be a read error. The chain combines TRBV5-4 with TRBJ2-1; TRBD2 aligns across 13 bases. Germline CDR1 is SGHNT and CDR2 is YYREEE (reference sequence). CDR3 length equals 17 residues. CDR3 nucleotides: TGTGCCAGCAGTTTGGGACTAGCGGGGATCCCCTACAATGAGCAGTTCTTC. Translated: CASSLGLAGIPYNEQFF.

In nucleotides, the CDR3 is TGTGCCAGCAGCTTAGGTCAGGGGCTTTTCTACGAGCAGTACTTC. It specifies CASSLGQGLFYEQYF. The chain uses TRBV7-4 and TRBJ2-1; D may be TRBD1 (6 bases). Judging by the DNA end, TRBJ2-7 fits better; the J call may be wrong. The CDR3 spans 15 residues. The germline V gene encodes CDR1 SGHVT and CDR2 SQSDAQ.

Details on this clonotype: The conserved closing phenylalanine or tryptophan is absent in this CDR3, likely reflecting a read error. The DNA is left out, because the CDR3 cannot be placed on it with certainty; the CDR3 is given as TCRdb lists it. This chain connects TRBV7-8 to TRBJ2-3; TRBD1 was called by the table and not checked on the DNA. The germline CDR1 and CDR2 sequences are SGHVS and FQNEAQ. The CDR3 length is 16 residues, termini included. The CDR3 sequence: CASSSGRADYGYTFGS.

This clonotype was seen a few times. The V call is TRBV7-9, the J call TRBJ2-1; no clear D gene. The V gene's germline CDR1 is SEHNR and CDR2 FQNEAQ (reference sequence). The V end lost 5 bases, the J end lost 6 bases, and 8 bases lay between the germline ends. CDR3 length: 12 amino acids. CDR3 protein: CASSVISNEQFF. Written as DNA, the CDR3 is TGTGCCAGCAGCGTTATCAGCAATGAGCAGTTCTTC.

The gene calls are TRBV7-6 and TRBJ2-5; no clear D. The germline V gene encodes CDR1 SGHVS and CDR2 FNYEAQ. The CDR3 consists of 12 residues. Trimming removed 1 base at V and 14 bases at J, with 14 bases between. The CDR3 DNA is TGTGCCAGCAGCTTAGGAAGGAATGAGCAATACTTC. Translated, it gives CASSLGRNEQYF.

This clonotype was found many times. The chain carries TRBV12-2 and TRBJ2-7. TRBV12-2 is deemed a pseudogene. CDR3 length equals 12 residues. CDR3 DNA: TGTGCAAGTCGCTTAGCGCTGGGGGAGCAGTACTTC. This codes for CASRLALGEQYF.

This clonotype was seen once. This chain links TRBV7-6 with TRBJ1-1, with D perhaps TRBD1 (5 bases). V dropped 5 bases and J dropped 1 base, with 8 bases sitting between them. The CDR3 sequence is 13 residues long. Germline CDR1 reads SGHVS; CDR2 reads FNYEAQ. This chain's CDR3 is CASSPTENTEAFF. For the CDR3, the DNA is TGTGCCAGCAGCCCGACAGAGAACACTGAAGCTTTCTTT.

As concerns this clonotype: A much bigger clone sits one base away, suggesting this may be a read error. The chain joins TRBV7-6 to TRBJ2-2, with a tentative D call TRBD2 (5 bases). The CDR3 runs 16 residues. Germline V gene data show CDR1 as SGHVS and CDR2 as FNYEAQ. CDR3 sequence: CASSLVQIRNTGELYF. CDR3 DNA sequence: TGTGCCAGCAGCTTAGTACAGATCCGAAACACCGGGGAGCTGTATTTT. The full variable domain, its missing parts supplied by reference TRBV7-6 and TRBJ2-2, is GAGVSQSPRYKVTKRGQDVALRCDPISGHVSLYWYRQALGQGPEFLTYFNYEAQQDKSGLPNDRFSAERPEGSISTLTIQRTEQRDSAMYRCASSLVQIRNTGELYFGEGSRLTVL.

This clonotype has ten or more counts. V gene TRBV2 combines with J gene TRBJ2-4; D is undetermined. Trimming removed 1 base at V and 3 bases at J, with 10 bases between. This CDR3 is 15 amino acids long. Germline V gene data show CDR1 as SNHLY and CDR2 as FYNNEI. The chain's CDR3 is CASSEGGVGKNIQYF. DNA for the CDR3: TGTGCCAGCAGTGAAGGGGGTGTGGGCAAAAACATTCAGTACTTC.

In this sample, this clonotype turned up many times. The chain combines TRBV12-3 or TRBV12-4 with TRBJ2-2, with TRBD2 as a possible D gene (6 bases). Trimming took 5 bases from V and 6 from J, leaving 13 bases between them. The CDR3 has 14 residues. The CDR3 loop is CASSTGLQSGELFF. CDR3 sequence (DNA): TGTGCCAGCAGTACCGGACTACAATCCGGGGAGCTGTTTTTT.

By sample share, this clonotype is medium-sized. This rearrangement joins TRBV7-2 to TRBJ2-4, with 7 positions matching TRBD2. V shed 5 bases and J 1 base; nucleotides not matched to a gene: 8. This CDR3 comprises 16 residues. Germline V CDR1 and CDR2: SGHTA, FQGNSA. The CDR3 loop is CASSPGPAGAKNIQYF. CDR3 coding DNA: TGTGCCAGCAGCCCAGGGCCAGCGGGGGCCAAAAACATTCAGTACTTC. Full variable domain (remainder filled in from reference TRBV7-2 and TRBJ2-4): GAGVSQSPSNKVTEKGKDVELRCDPISGHTALYWYRQSLGQGLEFLIYFQGNSAPDKSGLPSDRFSAERTGGSVSTLTIQRTQQEDSAVYLCASSPGPAGAKNIQYFGAGTRLSVL.

This clonotype was detected ten times or more. J is TRBJ1-5 and V is TRBV6-1; TRBD1 might be the D (5 bases). The CDR3 contains 14 residues. Germline CDR1 is MNHNS and CDR2 is SASEGT. V lost 6 bases and J 1 base, leaving 10 bases between the germline ends. The CDR3 DNA reads TGTGCCAGCAGGGGGCGCGGAAGCAATCAGCCCCAGCATTTT. Translated, it gives CASRGRGSNQPQHF.

This clonotype occurred a few times. The chain uses TRBV7-3 and TRBJ2-5, with D maybe TRBD2 (5 bases). TRBJ2-1 matches the DNA end more closely, so the J call is doubtful. CDR3 length equals 14 residues. CDR1 SGHTA and CDR2 FQGTGA come from the germline V gene. In nucleotides, the CDR3 is TGTGCCAGCAGCTTAACGTACGGGGTAAGGGAGCAGTTCTTC. This gives the protein CASSLTYGVREQFF.

This clonotype was counted between two and nine times. V is TRBV5-1 and J is TRBJ2-3; D unresolved. V was trimmed by 0 bases and J by 6 bases, leaving 5 bases between them. This CDR3 spans 12 amino acids. In germline, CDR1 is SGHRS, CDR2 YFSETQ. This CDR3 is CASSLDLDTQYF. DNA of the CDR3: TGCGCCAGCAGCTTGGATTTGGATACGCAGTATTTT.

The rearrangement links TRBV27 to TRBJ2-3, with 8 bases fitting TRBD1. The end of the DNA is better explained by TRBJ2-1, so the J call may be wrong. This CDR3 comprises 17 residues. The germline gives CDR1 MNHEY, CDR2 SMNVEV (reference sequence). CDR3 DNA sequence: TGTGCCAGCAGTTTACTTGCGTCCCAGGGGGCCCCCTACGAGCAGTTCTTC. Translation gives CASSLLASQGAPYEQFF.

This clonotype is large. V gene TRBV7-9 combines with J gene TRBJ2-7; no clear D gene. Trimming took off 1 base at V and 5 bases at J, with 12 bases between the two ends. The CDR3 covers 14 residues. Looked up from germline, CDR1 is SEHNR and CDR2 is FQNEAQ (reference sequence). CDR3 in DNA: TGTGCCAGCAGCTTAGGGCTCACCCCGGACGAGCAGTACTTC. Its translation is CASSLGLTPDEQYF. Filled out from reference TRBV7-9 and TRBJ2-7, the complete variable domain reads DTGVSQNPRHKITKRGQNVTFRCDPISEHNRLYWYRQTLGQGPEFLTYFQNEAQLEKSRLLSDRFSAERPKGSFSTLEIQRTEQGDSAMYLCASSLGLTPDEQYFGPGTRLTVT.

This clonotype was detected many times. The rearrangement uses TRBV27 and TRBJ2-1; 7 nucleotides agree with TRBD2. The CDR3 sequence is 14 residues long. V lost 7 bases to trimming and J lost 9 bases; unmatched junction nucleotides: 12. Germline V lookup: CDR1 MNHEY, CDR2 SMNVEV (reference sequence). CDR3 bases: TGTGCCAGCACCTTAATCCGGGGAGGGAGTGAGCAGTTCTTC. Its translation: CASTLIRGGSEQFF.

This clonotype was counted ten times or more. V and J are TRBV6-6 and TRBJ2-1; possibly TRBD2 for D (7 bases). V dropped 0 bases and J dropped 12 bases, with 18 bases sitting between them. Germline V gene sequence: CDR1 MNHNY, CDR2 SVGAGI (reference sequence). CDR3 size: 15 residues. CDR3 sequence reads: CASSYSVGGGSGQFF. The CDR3 DNA reads as TGTGCCAGCAGTTACTCTGTGGGAGGGGGGTCGGGGCAGTTCTTC.

The J gene is TRBJ2-5, the V gene TRBV7-6; 10 bases agree with TRBD1. The last part of the DNA fits TRBJ2-7 better; the J call may be wrong. Germline V gene sequence: CDR1 SGHVS, CDR2 FNYEAQ. This CDR3 has 16 amino acids. CDR3 region: CASSPTLGTGVLEQYF. The CDR3 DNA reads TGTGCCAGCAGCCCCACTTTGGGGACAGGGGTGCTCGAGCAGTACTTC.

The sample holds a few counts of this clonotype. The CDR3 end shows no conserved phenylalanine or tryptophan, and so a read error is likely. The DNA is omitted, as the CDR3 cannot be located on it reliably, and the CDR3 follows TCRdb's listing. The V gene is TRBV10-3, the J gene TRBJ2-7; no DNA check was done on the table's D call, TRBD2. Looked up from germline, CDR1 is ENHRY and CDR2 is SYGVKD. The CDR3 length equals 15 residues, ends included. The CDR3 spells CAIRSGDAIGYTFGS.

This clonotype came up once. The chain couples TRBV28 to TRBJ2-6; 9 bases are a match to TRBD1. The end of the DNA aligns better with TRBJ2-7, so the J call may be wrong. The V gene's germline CDR1 is MDHEN and CDR2 SYDVKM. This CDR3 is built from 15 residues. The CDR3 sequence: CASWGTGTGMYEQYF. CDR3 DNA sequence: TGTGCCAGCTGGGGTACCGGGACAGGGATGTACGAGCAGTACTTC.

In its sample, this clonotype was seen a few times. The V and J genes are TRBV7-3 and TRBJ2-1; 8 positions agree with TRBD2. The germline V gene has CDR1 SGHTA and CDR2 FQGTGA. With V trimmed by 3 bases and J by 2 bases, 3 bases remained unmatched. The CDR3 is 15 residues long. CDR3 protein: CASSFTGGAYNEQFF. Here the CDR3 DNA reads TGTGCCAGCAGCTTCACGGGAGGGGCCTACAATGAGCAGTTCTTC.

This chain uses TRBV7-2 with TRBJ2-3; D may match TRBD1 or TRBD2 (5 bases each). The CDR3 runs 15 residues. V dropped 5 bases and J dropped 7 bases, with 19 bases sitting between them. Germline CDR1 SGHTA, CDR2 FQGNSA. In nucleotides, the CDR3 is TGTGCCAGCAGCGAAGCCGGGACCGCAGTCCATACGCAGTATTTT. Amino acids: CASSEAGTAVHTQYF.

This clonotype occurred many times. J is TRBJ2-2 and V is TRBV5-6; D possibly matches TRBD1 or TRBD2 (6 bases each). The CDR3 extends over 17 amino acids. Trimming shortened V by 0 bases and J by 0 bases, and 12 bases separated the two germline ends. Germline values: CDR1 SGHDT, CDR2 YYEEEE. The CDR3 DNA reads as TGTGCCAGCAGCTTGGAAGGGGGGACAACGAACACCGGGGAGCTGTTTTTT. Amino acid sequence: CASSLEGGTTNTGELFF. Drawing the rest from reference TRBV5-6 and TRBJ2-2, the complete variable domain is DAGVTQSPTHLIKTRGQQVTLRCSPKSGHDTVSWYQQALGQGPQFIFQYYEEEERQRGNFPDRFSGHQFPNYSSELNVNALLLGDSALYLCASSLEGGTTNTGELFFGEGSRLTVL.

The V and J genes are TRBV7-9 and TRBJ2-3; D assignment may be TRBD1 or TRBD2 (5 bases each). The CDR3 loop spans 15 amino acids. The germline V gene has CDR1 SEHNR and CDR2 FQNEAQ (reference sequence). Trimming shortened V by 5 bases and J by 0 bases, and 12 bases separated the two germline ends. CDR3 DNA sequence: TGTGCCAGCAGCCCAAGAGGGGTTAGCACAGATACGCAGTATTTT. This sequence encodes CASSPRGVSTDTQYF.

Many counts were recorded for this clonotype. The CDR3 DNA reads TGTGCCAGCAGCGCGGGACGGAGTAATGAAAAACTGTTTTTT. Residues: CASSAGRSNEKLFF. The chain employs TRBV2 and TRBJ1-4; a weak D match, TRBD1 (5 bases). V shed 6 bases and J shed 4 bases, with 12 bases lying between them. The V gene's germline CDR1 is SNHLY and CDR2 FYNNEI. The CDR3 runs 14 residues.

This chain joins TRBV7-9 and TRBJ2-1, with TRBD1 identical over 9 bases. V lost 3 bases and J lost 2; bases outside the gene matches: 2. Germline loops: CDR1 SEHNR, CDR2 FQNEAQ (reference sequence). There are 15 residues in the CDR3. CDR3: CASSFRDRAYNEQFF. The CDR3 DNA sequence: TGTGCCAGCAGCTTCCGGGACAGGGCCTACAATGAGCAGTTCTTC.